What follows is one T cell receptor beta chain and its context. Its antigen is still unknown. This entry belongs to a study of cytomegalovirus exposure and HLA in healthy donors. Across the study: Of approximately 400 genotyped donors, more than 75% clustered with self-reported Caucasian donors. General study findings and limits: The investigators catalogued 150 to 200 TCR beta chains as cytomegalovirus-associated. Excluded: some indistinguishable V segments such as TRBV6-2 and TRBV6-3. Sequence variants that were highly shared formed a cluster that was likely a sequencing artifact.

The length of the CDR3 is 16 residues. Germline V gene sequence: CDR1 LGHNA, CDR2 YNFKEQ. V lost 4 bases and J 9 bases, leaving 23 bases between the germline ends. Primers: 60 Vbeta forward and 13 Jbeta reverse. The method was immunoSEQ multiplex PCR; TCRdb's version includes in-frame clones alone and lacks a portion of them. The repertoire holds about 150,000 clones, with around four fifths as singletons. The V call is TRBV4-2, the J call TRBJ2-3, with a tentative D call TRBD2 (6 bases). Sequencing input: PBMCs. This clonotype originated in a young man in good health and CMV-seronegative. The CDR3 sequence: CASSPTTSRTWWTQYF. For the CDR3, the DNA is TGTGCCAGCAGCCCCACCACTAGCCGCACCTGGTGGACGCAGTATTTT.